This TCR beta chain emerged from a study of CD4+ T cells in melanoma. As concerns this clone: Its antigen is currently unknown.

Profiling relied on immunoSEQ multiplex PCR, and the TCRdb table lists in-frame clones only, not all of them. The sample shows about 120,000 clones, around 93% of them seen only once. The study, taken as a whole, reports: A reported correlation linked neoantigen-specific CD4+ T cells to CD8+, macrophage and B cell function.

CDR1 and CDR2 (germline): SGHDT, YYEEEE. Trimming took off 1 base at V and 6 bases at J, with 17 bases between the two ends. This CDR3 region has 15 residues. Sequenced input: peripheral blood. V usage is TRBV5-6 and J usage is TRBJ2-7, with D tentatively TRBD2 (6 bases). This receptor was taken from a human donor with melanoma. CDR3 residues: CASSLSPTFGGEQYF. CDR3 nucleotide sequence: TGTGCCAGCAGCTTGTCTCCGACTTTCGGGGGCGAGCAGTACTTC.